This T cell receptor beta chain was found in a study of CD8 T cells in Susac syndrome. TEMRA cells were enriched by FACS, and CD4+ and CD8+ T cells were negatively isolated. After extraction with the RNeasy kit, 0.5 to 1 ug of the RNA was reverse transcribed using random hexamers. TCRdb analysed the immunoSEQ multiplex PCR reads with MiXCR anew, one entry per CDR3 protein. The table shows about 200,000 distinct CDR3 sequences, with roughly 95% occurring only once. The V gene lost 10 bases and the J gene lost 0 bases, with 13 bases spanning the gap. The CDR3 sequence is 13 residues long. The specimen was CD4+ T cells from PBMCs. This TCR came from a human donor in good health. The chain links TRBV12-3 or TRBV12-4 to TRBJ2-7; D is ambiguous. CDR3 in amino acids: CATGAGSSYEQYF. The CDR3 DNA reads as TGTGCCACCGGTGCCGGCAGCTCCTACGAGCAGTACTTC.